This T cell receptor beta chain was observed in a study of blood T cell repertoires in COVID-19. As for the study in general: Samples taken during acute and convalescent COVID-19 were collected in the United States, Italy and Spain.

In the authors' methods: The authors estimated nucleated cell counts from reference gene primer amplification. The protocol was immunoSEQ multiplex PCR, while the TCRdb copy is restricted to in-frame clones and leaves out a portion. D and trimming were read from the DNA, whereas the V and J calls and clone size are those reported in that table. This sample has under 90,000 clones, with 87% found just once. Germline V gene sequence: CDR1 SQVTM, CDR2 ANQGSEA. The CDR3 sequence is 12 residues long. Trimming stripped 3 bases from V and 9 bases from J, with 14 bases between. Sequenced sample: peripheral blood. The receptor's source is a man between 60 and 70 years old with acute or convalescent COVID-19. V is TRBV29-1 and J is TRBJ1-1, with D possibly matching TRBD1 (6 bases). This CDR3 reads CSVEQGSVQAFF. In DNA, the CDR3 is TGCAGCGTTGAGCAGGGGTCGGTACAAGCTTTCTTT.